This TCR beta chain was sequenced in a study of tumor-infiltrating lymphocytes in primary liver carcinoma. In the study overall: Sample yields of productive TCRbeta reads, ranging from roughly 3.65 to 7.5 million, were similar across tissue types.

V shed 10 bases and J shed 6 bases, with 12 bases lying between them. Germline V gene lookup returns CDR1 MNHEY and CDR2 SVGEGT. This CDR3 spans 11 amino acids. RNA was extracted from whole blood without cell sorting, alongside germline DNA. From approximately 0.5 ug of total RNA, TCR beta-specific cDNA was reverse-transcribed using a constant-region primer. Amplification in three nested multiplex PCR rounds with slightly modified ARM-PCR gave rise to TCR beta libraries. Running 10 cycles apiece, the first two PCR rounds relied on TRBV1-TRBV30 forward primers together with a C-beta reverse primer. TCRdb ran MiXCR on the multiplex PCR reads and lists one entry per CDR3 protein. Counted here are 310,000 or so distinct CDR3 sequences, about three fifths occurring once; the ten biggest clones make up approximately 17%. About this clonotype itself: A clone one base away is much larger, so this may be a read error.

The sequenced sample consisted of peripheral blood. This TCR was sampled from a woman aged 30 to 39 with primary liver carcinoma and hepatitis B virus infection. The chain links TRBV6-2 or TRBV6-3 to TRBJ1-1; the D is unclear. CDR3 sequence (DNA): TGTGCCAACAGCCCGGGCTCTGAAGCTTTCTTT. This codes for CANSPGSEAFF.